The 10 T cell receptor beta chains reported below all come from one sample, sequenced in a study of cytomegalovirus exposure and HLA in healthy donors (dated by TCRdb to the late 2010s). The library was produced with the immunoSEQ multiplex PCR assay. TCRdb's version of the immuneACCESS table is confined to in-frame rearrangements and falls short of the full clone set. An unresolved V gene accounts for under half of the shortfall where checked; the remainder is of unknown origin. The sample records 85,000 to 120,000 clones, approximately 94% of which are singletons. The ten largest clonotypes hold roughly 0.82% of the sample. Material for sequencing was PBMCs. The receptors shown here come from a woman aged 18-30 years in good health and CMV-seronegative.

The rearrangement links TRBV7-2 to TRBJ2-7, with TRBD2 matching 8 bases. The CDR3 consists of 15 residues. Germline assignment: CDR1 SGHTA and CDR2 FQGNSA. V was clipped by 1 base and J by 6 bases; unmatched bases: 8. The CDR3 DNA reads TGTGCCAGCAGCTTAGATTTGCTAGCGGGCCCCGAGCAGTACTTC. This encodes CASSLDLLAGPEQYF.

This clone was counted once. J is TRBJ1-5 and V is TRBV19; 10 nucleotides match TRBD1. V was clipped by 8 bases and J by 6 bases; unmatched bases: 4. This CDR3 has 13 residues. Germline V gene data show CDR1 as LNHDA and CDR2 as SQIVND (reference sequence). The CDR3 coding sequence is TGTGCCAGTGCGACAGGGGGCAGTCAGCCCCAGCATTTT. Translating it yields CASATGGSQPQHF.

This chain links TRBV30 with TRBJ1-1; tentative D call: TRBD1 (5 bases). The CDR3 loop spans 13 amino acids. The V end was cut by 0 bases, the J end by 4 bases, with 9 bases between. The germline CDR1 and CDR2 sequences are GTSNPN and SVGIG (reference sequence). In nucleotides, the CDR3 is TGTGCCTGGAGTGTACATCAGGGCACTGAAGCTTTCTTT. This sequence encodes CAWSVHQGTEAFF.

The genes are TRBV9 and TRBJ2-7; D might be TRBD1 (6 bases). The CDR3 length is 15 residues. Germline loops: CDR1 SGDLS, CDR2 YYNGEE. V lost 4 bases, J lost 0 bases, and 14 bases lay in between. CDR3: CASSPAGTTSYEQYF. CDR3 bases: TGTGCCAGCAGCCCCGCCGGGACAACCTCCTACGAGCAGTACTTC.

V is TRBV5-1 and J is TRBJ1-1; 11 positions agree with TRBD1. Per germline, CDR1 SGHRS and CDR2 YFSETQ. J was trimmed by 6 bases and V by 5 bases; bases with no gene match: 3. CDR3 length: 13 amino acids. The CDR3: CASRDRGLAEAFF. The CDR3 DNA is TGCGCCAGCAGGGACAGGGGGCTCGCTGAAGCTTTCTTT.

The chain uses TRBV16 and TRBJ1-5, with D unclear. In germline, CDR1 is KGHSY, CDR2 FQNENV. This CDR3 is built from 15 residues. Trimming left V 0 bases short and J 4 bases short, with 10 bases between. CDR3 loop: CASSQSSRGNQPQHF. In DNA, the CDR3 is TGTGCCAGCAGCCAATCGAGTCGGGGAAATCAGCCCCAGCATTTT.

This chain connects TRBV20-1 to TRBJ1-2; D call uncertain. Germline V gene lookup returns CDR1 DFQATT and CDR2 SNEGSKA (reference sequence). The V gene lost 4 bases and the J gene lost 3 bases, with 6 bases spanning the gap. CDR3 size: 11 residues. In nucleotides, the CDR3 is TGCAGTGCTAACCCAGACTATGGCTACACCTTC. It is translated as CSANPDYGYTF.

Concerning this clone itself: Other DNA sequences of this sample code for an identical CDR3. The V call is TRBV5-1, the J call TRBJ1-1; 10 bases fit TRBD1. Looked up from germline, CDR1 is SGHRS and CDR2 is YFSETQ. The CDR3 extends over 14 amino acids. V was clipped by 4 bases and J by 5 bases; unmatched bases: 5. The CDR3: CASSLGQGGTEAFF. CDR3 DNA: TGCGCCAGCAGCCTTGGACAGGGGGGTACTGAAGCTTTCTTT. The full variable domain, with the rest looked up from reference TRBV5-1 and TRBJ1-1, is KAGVTQTPRYLIKTRGQQVTLSCSPISGHRSVSWYQQTPGQGLQFLFEYFSETQRNKGNFPGRFSGRQFSNSRSEMNVSTLELGDSALYLCASSLGQGGTEAFFGQGTRLTVV.

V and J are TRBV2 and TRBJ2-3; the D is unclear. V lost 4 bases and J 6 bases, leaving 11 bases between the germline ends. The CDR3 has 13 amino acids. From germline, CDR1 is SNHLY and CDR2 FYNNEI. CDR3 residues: CASSAIAGDTQYF. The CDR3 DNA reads TGTGCCAGCAGTGCCATAGCCGGGGATACGCAGTATTTT.

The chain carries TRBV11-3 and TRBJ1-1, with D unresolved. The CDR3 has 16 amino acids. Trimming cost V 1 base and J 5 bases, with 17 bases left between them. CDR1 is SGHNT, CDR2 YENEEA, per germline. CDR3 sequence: CASSLGEAGRRTEAFF. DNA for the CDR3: TGTGCCAGCAGCTTAGGGGAGGCCGGGAGGAGAACTGAAGCTTTCTTT.